This T cell receptor (beta chain) originates from a study of CD8 T cells in Susac syndrome. Regarding the study as a whole: The study recognized that the number of individuals in its TCR sequencing and HLA analysis was relatively small.

Of note for this clonotype: The antigen is not known.

It was with random hexamers that roughly 0.45 to 1 ug RNA was reverse transcribed. TCRdb fed the immunoSEQ multiplex PCR reads into MiXCR, producing one record per CDR3 protein. The table records 140,000 to 150,000 distinct CDR3 sequences, nearly 97% of them present only once. All included Susac syndrome patients satisfied recently defined diagnostic criteria for definite or probable disease. The CDR3 totals 16 residues. Trimming took 3 bases from V and 4 from J, leaving 21 bases between them. CDR1 and CDR2 (germline): DFQATT, SNEGSKA (reference sequence). The chain joins TRBV20-1 to TRBJ1-1; possibly TRBD1 for D (6 bases). This sequence originates from a human donor with Susac syndrome. The sample taken for sequencing was CD4+ T cells from PBMCs. CDR3 amino acids: CSASDSVGAKVTEAFF. The CDR3 bases are TGCAGTGCTAGTGACTCGGTGGGGGCCAAGGTCACTGAAGCTTTCTTT.